This record concerns one T cell receptor beta chain sequence. Its specificity is not known. The missing conserved phenylalanine or tryptophan at the end of this CDR3 makes a read error likely. The CDR3 is 16 amino acids. CDR1 and CDR2 from the germline V gene are MDHEN and SYDVKM. Trimming pared 3 bases from V and 10 bases from J, leaving 22 bases between. The sample originates from a study of read filtering for tumor transcriptome and immune sequencing. Study-wide context: Mean patient age was roughly 66 years, range roughly 45 to 85; 16 to 20 male, around 14 female. R-ISS stage counts were under 10 for I, more than 15 for II, 7 for III. Whole-study results and caveats: Even smaller IR-seq throughput identified most shared clonotypes. This fraction held mixed bone marrow immune cells after CD138-negative sorting.

Molecular barcoded adaptors covering alpha/delta and beta/gamma chains were used on approximately 400 ng RNA. TCRdb redid the calling of the reads with MiXCR, one entry per CDR3 protein. The top ten clones hold about a sixth of a sample with tens of thousands of distinct CDR3 sequences, more than 20% of them seen once. The clonotype was recovered from a donor aged 40 or older with multiple myeloma. The V call is TRBV28, the J call TRBJ2-1; D possibly corresponds to TRBD2 (5 bases). Sequencing was done on a sample of a population of CD138-negative cells sorted from bone marrow. The CDR3 here is CASSFMGEVSTNEQFL. The CDR3, as DNA: TGTGCCAGCAGTTTTATGGGAGAGGTTTCGACAAACGAGCAGTTCTTA.